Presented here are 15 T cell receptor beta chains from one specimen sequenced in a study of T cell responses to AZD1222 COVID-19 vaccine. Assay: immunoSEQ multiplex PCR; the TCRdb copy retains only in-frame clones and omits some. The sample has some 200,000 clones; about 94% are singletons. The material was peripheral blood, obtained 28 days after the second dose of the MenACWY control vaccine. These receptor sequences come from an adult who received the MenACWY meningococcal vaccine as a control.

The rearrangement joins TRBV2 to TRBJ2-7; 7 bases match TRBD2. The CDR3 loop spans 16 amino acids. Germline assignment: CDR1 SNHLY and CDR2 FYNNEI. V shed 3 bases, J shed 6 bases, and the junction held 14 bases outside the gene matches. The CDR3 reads CASSEEGGLAALEQYF. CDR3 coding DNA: TGTGCCAGCAGTGAGGAGGGTGGGCTAGCGGCCCTCGAGCAGTACTTC.

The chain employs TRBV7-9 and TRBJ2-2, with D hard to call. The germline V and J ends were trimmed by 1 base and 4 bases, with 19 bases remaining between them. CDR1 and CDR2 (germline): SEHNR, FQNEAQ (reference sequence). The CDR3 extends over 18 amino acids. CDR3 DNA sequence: TGTGCCAGCAGCTTAGATGCCACGGGTTTCCCGGGCACCGGGGAGCTGTTTTTT. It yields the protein CASSLDATGFPGTGELFF. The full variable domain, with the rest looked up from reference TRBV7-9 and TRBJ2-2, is DTGVSQNPRHKITKRGQNVTFRCDPISEHNRLYWYRQTLGQGPEFLTYFQNEAQLEKSRLLSDRFSAERPKGSFSTLEIQRTEQGDSAMYLCASSLDATGFPGTGELFFGEGSRLTVL.

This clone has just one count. The CDR3 loop reads CASSQDTSGSTDTQYF. CDR3 DNA sequence: TGTGCCAGCAGCCAAGATACTAGCGGGAGCACAGATACGCAGTATTTT. This rearrangement joins TRBV4-2 to TRBJ2-3; 9 nucleotides match TRBD2. With V trimmed by 0 bases and J by 0 bases, 1 base remained unmatched. Germline V gene sequence: CDR1 LGHNA, CDR2 YNFKEQ. The CDR3 is 16 amino acids.

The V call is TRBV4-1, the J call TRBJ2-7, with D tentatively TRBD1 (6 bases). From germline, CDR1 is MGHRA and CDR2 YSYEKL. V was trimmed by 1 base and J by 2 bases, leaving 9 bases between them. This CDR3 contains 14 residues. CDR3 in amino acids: CASSQGQETYEQYF. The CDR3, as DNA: TGCGCCAGCAGCCAAGGACAGGAGACCTACGAGCAGTACTTC.

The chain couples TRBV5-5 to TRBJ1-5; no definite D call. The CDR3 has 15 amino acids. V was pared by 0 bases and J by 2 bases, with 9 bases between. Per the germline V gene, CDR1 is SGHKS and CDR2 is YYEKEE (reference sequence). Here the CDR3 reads CASSLEGWGNQPQHF. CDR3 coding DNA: TGTGCCAGCAGCTTGGAGGGATGGGGCAATCAGCCCCAGCATTTT.

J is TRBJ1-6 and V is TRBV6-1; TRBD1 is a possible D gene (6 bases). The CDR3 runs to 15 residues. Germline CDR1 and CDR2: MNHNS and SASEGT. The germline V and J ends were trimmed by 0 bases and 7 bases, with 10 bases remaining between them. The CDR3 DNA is TGTGCCAGCAGTGAAGCAGGGCAGGGGAATTCACCCCTCCACTTT. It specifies CASSEAGQGNSPLHF.

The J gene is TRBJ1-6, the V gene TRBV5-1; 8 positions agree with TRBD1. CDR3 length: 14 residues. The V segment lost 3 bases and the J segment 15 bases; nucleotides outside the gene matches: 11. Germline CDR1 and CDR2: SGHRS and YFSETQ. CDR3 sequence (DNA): TGCGCCAGCAGCTCGGGACAGGATACGGCTATCCTCCACTTT. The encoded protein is CASSSGQDTAILHF.

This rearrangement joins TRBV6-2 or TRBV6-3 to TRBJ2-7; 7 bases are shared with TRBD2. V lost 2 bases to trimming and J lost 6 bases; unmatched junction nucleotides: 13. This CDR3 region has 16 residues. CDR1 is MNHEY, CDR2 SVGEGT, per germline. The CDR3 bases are TGTGCCAGCAGTTACCTTGGAACTAGCGTCCCCCTCGAGCAGTACTTC. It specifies CASSYLGTSVPLEQYF.

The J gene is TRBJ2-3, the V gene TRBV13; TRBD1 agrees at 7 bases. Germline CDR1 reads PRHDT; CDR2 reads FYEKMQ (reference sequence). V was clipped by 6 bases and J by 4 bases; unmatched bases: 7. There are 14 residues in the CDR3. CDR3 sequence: CASRGQTYPDTQYF. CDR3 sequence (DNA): TGTGCCAGCAGGGGACAGACCTACCCAGATACGCAGTATTTT.

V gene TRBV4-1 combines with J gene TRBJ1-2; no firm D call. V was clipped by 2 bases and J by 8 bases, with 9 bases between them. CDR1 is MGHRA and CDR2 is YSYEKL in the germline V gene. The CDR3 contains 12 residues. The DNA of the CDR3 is TGCGCCAGCAGCCAACGTGAGAGGGGCTACACCTTC. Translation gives CASSQRERGYTF.

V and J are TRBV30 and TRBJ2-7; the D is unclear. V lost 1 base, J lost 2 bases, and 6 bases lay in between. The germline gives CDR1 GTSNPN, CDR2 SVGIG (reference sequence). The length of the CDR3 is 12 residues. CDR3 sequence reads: CAWSGGTYEQYF. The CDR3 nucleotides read TGTGCCTGGAGTGGTGGTACCTACGAGCAGTACTTC. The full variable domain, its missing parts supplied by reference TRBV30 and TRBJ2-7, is SQTIHQWPATLVQPVGSPLSLECTVEGTSNPNLYWYRQAAGRGLQLLFYSVGIGQISSEVPQNLSASRPQDRQFILSSKKLLLSDSGFYLCAWSGGTYEQYFGPGTRLTVT.

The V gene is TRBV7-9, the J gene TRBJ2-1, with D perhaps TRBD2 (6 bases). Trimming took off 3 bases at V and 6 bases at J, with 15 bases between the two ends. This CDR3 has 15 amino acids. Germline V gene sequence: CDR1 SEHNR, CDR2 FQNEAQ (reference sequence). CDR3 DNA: TGTGCCAGCAGCTTGATTAGCGGAGTAGGCAATGAGCAGTTCTTC. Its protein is CASSLISGVGNEQFF.

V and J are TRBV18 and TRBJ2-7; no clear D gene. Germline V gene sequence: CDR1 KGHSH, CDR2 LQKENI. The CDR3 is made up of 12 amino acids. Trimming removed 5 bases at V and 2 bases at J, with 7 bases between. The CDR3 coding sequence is TGTGCCAGCTCAGCCGAGACCTACGAGCAGTACTTC. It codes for CASSAETYEQYF.

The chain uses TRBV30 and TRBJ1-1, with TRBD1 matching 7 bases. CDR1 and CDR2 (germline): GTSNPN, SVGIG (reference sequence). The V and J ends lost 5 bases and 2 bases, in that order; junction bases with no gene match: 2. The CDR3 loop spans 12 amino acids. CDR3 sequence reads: CAWGDSNTEAFF. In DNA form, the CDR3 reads TGTGCCTGGGGGGACAGCAACACTGAAGCTTTCTTT.

In DNA, the CDR3 is TGTGCCAGCAGTGTTAGGGACAGGGAAACGTGGGGCTCCTACGAGCAGTACTTC. Its protein is CASSVRDRETWGSYEQYF. The chain recombines TRBV6-4 with TRBJ2-7; 9 positions agree with TRBD1. This CDR3 spans 18 amino acids. Germline CDR1 is MRHNA and CDR2 is SNTAGT. V trimming: 4 bases; J trimming: 0 bases; junction bases outside the gene matches: 13.